This TCR beta chain was identified in a study of identical twins. Study observations and caveats: Models predicted too little out-of-frame TCR alpha sharing in monozygotic twins. Low generation-probability sequences were in excess among twin-shared out-of-frame alpha sequences.

This clonotype was seen repeatedly, ten times or more. What it binds is unknown. A template switching step contributed a universal primer site, while unique molecular identifiers were present in the cDNA. TCRdb re-analysed the 5' RACE reads in MiXCR, keeping a single row per CDR3 protein. Of hundreds of thousands of distinct CDR3 sequences in the sample, 8.6% are singletons; the top ten hold roughly 0.9%. J gave up 0 bases and V 7 bases, and 6 bases lay outside the gene matches. The CDR3 spans 15 residues. CDR1 and CDR2 (germline): SGHRS, YFSETQ. These data are also associated with another study on yellow fever vaccine responses in identical twins.

Sequencing input: PBMCs. This clonotype originated in a woman between 18 and 29 years old in good health. The chain links TRBV5-1 to TRBJ2-2; TRBD1 agrees at 7 bases. The CDR3 DNA is TGCGCCAGCCGCTACAGGGGCACGAACACCGGGGAGCTGTTTTTT. It yields the protein CASRYRGTNTGELFF.